One sample yielded the 8 T cell receptor beta chains listed below, sequenced in a study of blood T cell repertoires in COVID-19. TCRdb keeps only in-frame clones here, not all; method: immunoSEQ multiplex PCR. Of roughly 160,000 clones listed, more than 75% were seen once; the top ten hold less than 3%. The sequenced material came from peripheral blood. The source is a woman of 80 years or more with COVID-19, enrolled during active disease.

This clone came up once. The chain recombines TRBV5-1 with TRBJ2-5; tentatively, D is TRBD2 (6 bases). Per germline, CDR1 SGHRS and CDR2 YFSETQ. V dropped 4 bases and J dropped 2 bases, with 9 bases sitting between them. The CDR3 loop spans 13 amino acids. Here the CDR3 reads CASSAGTQETQYF. The CDR3 DNA follows: TGCGCCAGCAGCGCGGGGACTCAAGAGACCCAGTACTTC.

The chain combines TRBV11-3 with TRBJ2-7, with 8 bases that match TRBD1. There are 14 residues in the CDR3. Germline V gives CDR1 SGHNT, CDR2 YENEEA. Germline trimming cut 5 bases from V and 6 bases from J; bases unmatched to any gene: 9. CDR3 in amino acids: CASSETRTGTEQYF. The CDR3 DNA is TGTGCCAGCAGCGAAACACGGACAGGGACCGAGCAGTACTTC.

The V and J genes are TRBV6-2 or TRBV6-3 and TRBJ2-7; 9 bases align to TRBD2. Germline-derived CDR1 and CDR2 are MNHEY and SVGEGT. The CDR3 spans 14 residues. V lost 3 bases and J lost 5; bases outside the gene matches: 5. In nucleotides, the CDR3 is TGTGCCAGCAGTTATGCGGCTAGCGGGAACGAGCAGTACTTC. It translates to CASSYAASGNEQYF.

CDR3 protein: CASSQDGENRRGYTF. CDR3 bases: TGTGCCAGCAGCCAAGATGGTGAAAACAGGCGGGGCTACACCTTC. The chain employs TRBV3-1 (or the pseudogene TRBV3-2) and TRBJ1-2; D perhaps matches TRBD1 (5 bases). In germline, CDR1 is LGHDT, CDR2 YNNKEL (reference sequence). V was trimmed by 0 bases and J by 8 bases, leaving 16 bases between them. The CDR3 consists of 15 residues.

The chain recombines TRBV4-1 with TRBJ1-2; 9 nucleotides align to TRBD1. The CDR3 runs to 15 residues. CDR1 and CDR2 from the germline V gene are MGHRA and YSYEKL. The junction had 8 bases not matched to a gene; V was cut back by 2 bases and J by 7 bases. The CDR3 region is CASSQNSGTGFGYTF. The CDR3 coding sequence is TGCGCCAGCAGCCAAAACTCCGGGACAGGGTTTGGCTACACCTTC.

The rearrangement links TRBV7-9 to TRBJ1-4; no reliable D call. Germline CDR1 is SEHNR and CDR2 is FQNEAQ (reference sequence). V was pared by 2 bases and J by 5 bases, with 9 bases between. The CDR3 loop spans 14 amino acids. CDR3 residues: CASSLYNGNEKLFF. The CDR3 coding sequence is TGTGCCAGCAGCTTATATAACGGGAATGAAAAACTGTTTTTT.

V is TRBV18 and J is TRBJ2-2; no clear D. The length of the CDR3 is 16 residues. Germline CDR1 is KGHSH and CDR2 is LQKENI. V was cut by 1 base and J by 3 bases, with 12 bases left in between. The CDR3 sequence: CASSPLRQAHTGELFF. CDR3 nucleotides: TGTGCCAGCTCACCACTCCGGCAGGCGCACACCGGGGAGCTGTTTTTT.

CDR3 DNA sequence: TGCGCCAGCAGCCAAGTTACGACTAGCGGTTTGAACATTCAGTACTTC. It codes for CASSQVTTSGLNIQYF. The chain has TRBV4-3 and TRBJ2-4, with 9 bases aligning to TRBD2. This CDR3 is built from 16 residues. Germline CDR1 and CDR2: LGHNA and YSLEER. V lost 1 base and J lost 7; bases outside the gene matches: 8.